Sequencing of this T cell receptor (beta chain) was carried out in a study of cytomegalovirus exposure and HLA in healthy donors. Amplification used 60 Vbeta primers and 13 Jbeta primers. Sequenced by immunoSEQ multiplex PCR; TCRdb stores in-frame clones only, minus some. The sample contains approximately 190,000 clones, over 65% of which appear only once. This clone has only a few counts. No antigen is known for it. Study findings and constraints: Researchers reported in a later analysis that a missense DCLRE1C variant was tied to TCR beta V- and J-gene trimming.

The sample comprised PBMCs. This sequence was found in a middle-aged man in good health and CMV-seropositive.

CDR3 DNA sequence: TGCAGCGTAGACTTGGGACAATTAGGCGGAAAACTGTTTTTT. This encodes CSVDLGQLGGKLFF. The rearrangement uses TRBV29-1 and TRBJ1-4; D might be TRBD1 (6 bases). V was shortened by 6 bases and J by 10 bases, with 21 bases between the two germline ends. Germline-derived CDR1 and CDR2 are SQVTM and ANQGSEA. There are 14 residues in the CDR3.